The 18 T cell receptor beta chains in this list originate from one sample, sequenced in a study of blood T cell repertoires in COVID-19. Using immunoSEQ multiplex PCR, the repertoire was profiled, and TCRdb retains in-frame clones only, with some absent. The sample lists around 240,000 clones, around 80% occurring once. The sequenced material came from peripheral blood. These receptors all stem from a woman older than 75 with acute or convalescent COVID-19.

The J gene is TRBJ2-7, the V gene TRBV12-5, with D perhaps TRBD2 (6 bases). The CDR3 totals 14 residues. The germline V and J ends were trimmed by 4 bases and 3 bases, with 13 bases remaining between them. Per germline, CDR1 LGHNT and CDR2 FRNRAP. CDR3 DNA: TGTGCTAGTGGTTCGGGGTCCGGGAGCTACGAGCAGTACTTC. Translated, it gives CASGSGSGSYEQYF.

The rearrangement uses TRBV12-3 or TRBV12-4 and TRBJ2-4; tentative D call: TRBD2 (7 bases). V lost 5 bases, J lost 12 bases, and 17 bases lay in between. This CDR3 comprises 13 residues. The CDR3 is CASSPGGATSQYF. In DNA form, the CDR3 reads TGTGCCAGCAGTCCTGGGGGGGCCACTAGTCAGTACTTC.

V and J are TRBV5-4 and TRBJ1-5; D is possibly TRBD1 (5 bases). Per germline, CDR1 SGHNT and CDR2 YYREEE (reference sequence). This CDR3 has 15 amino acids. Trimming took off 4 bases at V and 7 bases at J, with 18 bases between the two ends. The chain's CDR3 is CASSPTPMTAQPQHF. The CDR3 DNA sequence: TGTGCCAGCAGCCCGACCCCAATGACAGCCCAGCCCCAGCATTTT.

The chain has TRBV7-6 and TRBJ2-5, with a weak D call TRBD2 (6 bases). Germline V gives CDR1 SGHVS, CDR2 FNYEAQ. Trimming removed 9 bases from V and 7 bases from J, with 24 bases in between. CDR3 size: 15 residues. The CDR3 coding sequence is TGTGCCAGTCAAGGGGCAGACTTAACCGGGGGGACCCAGTACTTC. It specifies CASQGADLTGGTQYF.

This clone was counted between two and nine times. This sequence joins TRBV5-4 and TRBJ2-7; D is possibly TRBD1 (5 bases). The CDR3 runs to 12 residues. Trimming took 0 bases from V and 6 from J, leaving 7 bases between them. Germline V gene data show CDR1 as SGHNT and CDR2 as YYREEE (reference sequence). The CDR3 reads CASSLEGLEQYF. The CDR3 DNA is TGTGCCAGCAGCTTGGAGGGGCTCGAGCAGTACTTC.

The CDR3 sequence: CASSRGRAPLHF. As DNA, the CDR3 is TGTGCCAGCAGCCGGGGGAGGGCACCCCTCCACTTT. The J gene is TRBJ1-6, the V gene TRBV11-3; D might be TRBD1 (5 bases). The V end lost 5 bases, the J end lost 11 bases, and 10 bases lay between the germline ends. Germline CDR1 is SGHNT and CDR2 is YENEEA. The CDR3 has 12 residues.

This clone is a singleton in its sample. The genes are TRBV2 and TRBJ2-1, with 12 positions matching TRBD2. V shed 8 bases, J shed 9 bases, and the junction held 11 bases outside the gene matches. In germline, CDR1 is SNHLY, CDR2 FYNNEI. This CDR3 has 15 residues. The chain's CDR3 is CASQVLAGGFTEQFF. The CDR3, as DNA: TGTGCCAGCCAAGTCCTAGCGGGGGGGTTCACTGAGCAGTTCTTC.

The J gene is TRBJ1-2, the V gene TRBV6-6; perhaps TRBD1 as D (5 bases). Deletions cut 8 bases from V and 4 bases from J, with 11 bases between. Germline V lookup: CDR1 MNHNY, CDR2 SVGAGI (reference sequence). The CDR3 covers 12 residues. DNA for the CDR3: TGTGCCAGCGCAGGGTCCCTCTATGGCTACACCTTC. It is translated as CASAGSLYGYTF.

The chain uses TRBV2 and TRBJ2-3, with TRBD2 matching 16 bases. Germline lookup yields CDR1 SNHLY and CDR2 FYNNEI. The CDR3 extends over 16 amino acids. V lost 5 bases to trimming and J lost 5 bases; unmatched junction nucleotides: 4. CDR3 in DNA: TGTGCCAGCAGTCGAGGGACTAGCGGGGGGGGAGATACGCAGTATTTT. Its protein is CASSRGTSGGGDTQYF.

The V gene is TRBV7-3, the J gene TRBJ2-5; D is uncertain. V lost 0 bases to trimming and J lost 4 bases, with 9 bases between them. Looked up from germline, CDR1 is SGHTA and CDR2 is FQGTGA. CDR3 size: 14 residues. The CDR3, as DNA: TGTGCCAGCAGCTTAACTGGGCTTGGAGAGACCCAGTACTTC. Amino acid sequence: CASSLTGLGETQYF.

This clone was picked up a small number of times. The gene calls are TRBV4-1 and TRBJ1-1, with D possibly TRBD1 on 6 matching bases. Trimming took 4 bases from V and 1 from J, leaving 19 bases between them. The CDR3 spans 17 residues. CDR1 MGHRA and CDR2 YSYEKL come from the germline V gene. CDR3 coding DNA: TGCGCCAGCAGCCCCCACCTCGGAGGGGGGGGGAACACTGAAGCTTTCTTT. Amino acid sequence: CASSPHLGGGGNTEAFF.

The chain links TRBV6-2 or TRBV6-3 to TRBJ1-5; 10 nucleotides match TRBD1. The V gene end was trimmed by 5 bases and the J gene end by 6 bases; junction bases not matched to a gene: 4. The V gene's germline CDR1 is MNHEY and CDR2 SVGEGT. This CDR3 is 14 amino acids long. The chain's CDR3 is CASSDRGRSQPQHF. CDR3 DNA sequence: TGTGCCAGCAGTGACAGGGGGCGCAGTCAGCCCCAGCATTTT.

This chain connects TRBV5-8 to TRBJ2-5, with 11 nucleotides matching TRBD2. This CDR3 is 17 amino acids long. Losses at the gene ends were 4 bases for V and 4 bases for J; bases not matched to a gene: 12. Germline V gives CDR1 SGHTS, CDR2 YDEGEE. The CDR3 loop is CASSMGLLAGGGETQYF. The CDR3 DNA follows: TGTGCCAGCAGCATGGGGTTGCTAGCGGGGGGAGGAGAGACCCAGTACTTC.

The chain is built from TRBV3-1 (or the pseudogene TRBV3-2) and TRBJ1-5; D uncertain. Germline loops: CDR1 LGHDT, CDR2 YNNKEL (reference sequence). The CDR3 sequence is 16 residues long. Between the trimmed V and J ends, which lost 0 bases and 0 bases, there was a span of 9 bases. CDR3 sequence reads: CASSQDGVNSNQPQHF. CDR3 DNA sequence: TGTGCCAGCAGCCAAGACGGGGTGAATAGCAATCAGCCCCAGCATTTT.

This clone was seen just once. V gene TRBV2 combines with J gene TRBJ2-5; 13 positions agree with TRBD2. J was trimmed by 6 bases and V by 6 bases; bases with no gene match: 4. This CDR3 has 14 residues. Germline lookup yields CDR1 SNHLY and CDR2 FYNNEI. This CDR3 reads CASRGTSGVQTQYF. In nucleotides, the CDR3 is TGTGCCAGCAGGGGGACTAGCGGGGTACAGACCCAGTACTTC.

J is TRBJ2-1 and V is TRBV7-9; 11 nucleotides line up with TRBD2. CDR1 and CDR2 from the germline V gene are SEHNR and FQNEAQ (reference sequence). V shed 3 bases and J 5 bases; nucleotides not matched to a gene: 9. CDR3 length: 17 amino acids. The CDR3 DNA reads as TGTGCCAGCAGCTTTTACCTGACTAGCGGGGACCACAATGAGCAGTTCTTC. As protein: CASSFYLTSGDHNEQFF.

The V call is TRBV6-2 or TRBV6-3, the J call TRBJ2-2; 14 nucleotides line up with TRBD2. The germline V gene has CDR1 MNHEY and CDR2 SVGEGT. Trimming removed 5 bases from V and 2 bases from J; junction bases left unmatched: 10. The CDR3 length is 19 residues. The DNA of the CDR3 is TGTGCCAGCAGTATTCCGGGACTAGCGGGGGCCTCTAACACCGGGGAGCTGTTTTTT. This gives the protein CASSIPGLAGASNTGELFF.

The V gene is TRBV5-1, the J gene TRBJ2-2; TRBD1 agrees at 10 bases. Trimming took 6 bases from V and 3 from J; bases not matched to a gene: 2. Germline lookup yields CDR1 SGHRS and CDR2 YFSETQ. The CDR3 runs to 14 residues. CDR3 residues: CASTDRGDTGELFF. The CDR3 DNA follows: TGCGCCAGCACGGACAGGGGGGACACCGGGGAGCTGTTTTTT.